The clone carrying this TCR beta chain was seen ten or more times. The data originate from a study of T-cell reconstitution after alpha-beta-depleted transplantation in children. Germline V gene data show CDR1 as SGHKS and CDR2 as YYEKEE (reference sequence). V dropped 0 bases and J dropped 0 bases, with 10 bases sitting between them. This CDR3 contains 16 residues. Unique molecular identifiers were incorporated when the TCRbeta library was constructed. TCRdb used MiXCR to reprocess the PCR reads, holding one entry per CDR3 protein. The repertoire consists of roughly 170,000 distinct CDR3 sequences, with approximately 6.6% occurring once and the leading ten covering 3%.

This receptor was obtained from a human donor who donated a stem cell graft to a child with Wiskott-Aldrich syndrome. The material sequenced was PBMCs from the stem cell graft donor, taken from the stem cell graft. The V call is TRBV5-5, the J call TRBJ1-5; D is unresolved. For the CDR3, the DNA is TGTGCCAGCAGCTTGGTTCAGACTAATAGCAATCAGCCCCAGCATTTT. This sequence encodes CASSLVQTNSNQPQHF.